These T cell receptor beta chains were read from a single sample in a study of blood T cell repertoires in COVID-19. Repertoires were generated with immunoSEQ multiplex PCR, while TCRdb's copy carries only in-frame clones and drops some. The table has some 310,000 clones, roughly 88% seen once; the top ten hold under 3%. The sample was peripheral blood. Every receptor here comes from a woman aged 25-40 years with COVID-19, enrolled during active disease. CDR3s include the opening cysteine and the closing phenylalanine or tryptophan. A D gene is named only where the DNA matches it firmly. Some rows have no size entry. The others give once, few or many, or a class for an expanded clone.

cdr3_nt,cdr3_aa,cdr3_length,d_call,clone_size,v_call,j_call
TGTGCCAGCAGTCCCGGACAGGGCAAACTGTTTTTT,CASSPGQGKLFF,12,TRBD1,once,TRBV28,TRBJ1-4
TGCAGTGCTAGTCCCTCCAGGGGCGAGTACCAAGAGACCCAGTACTTC,CSASPSRGEYQETQYF,16,NA,NA,TRBV20-1,TRBJ2-5
TGCAGCGTTGAAGAGGGACAGCTAAGTGAAGCTTTCTTT,CSVEEGQLSEAFF,13,TRBD1,NA,TRBV29-1,TRBJ1-1
TGTGCCAGCAGTGCCACCAGGGGCACCGGGGAGCTGTTTTTT,CASSATRGTGELFF,14,NA,NA,TRBV6-4,TRBJ2-2
TGCAGCGTTGGGGGACTAGCGTCGACCGGGGGATTAGTTAAGGCCCAGTACTTC,CSVGGLASTGGLVKAQYF,18,TRBD2,NA,TRBV29-1,TRBJ2-5
TGTGCCAGCAGACTAGCGGGGCTGGGGGAGCTGTTTTTT,CASRLAGLGELFF,13,TRBD2,NA,TRBV5-6,TRBJ2-2
TGTGCCAGCAGTGTCTCACTAGCGGGTTATTACGAGCAGTACTTC,CASSVSLAGYYEQYF,15,TRBD2,NA,TRBV28,TRBJ2-7
TGTGCCAGCAGCTCGGGACTAGCGGGAGCCCACTCCTACGAGCAGTACTTC,CASSSGLAGAHSYEQYF,17,TRBD2,NA,TRBV7-2,TRBJ2-7
TGTGCCAGTAGTCCCGGGACAGGTGTCACCTACGAGCAGTACTTC,CASSPGTGVTYEQYF,15,TRBD1,NA,TRBV19,TRBJ2-7
TGTGCCGGCAGTTCTCAGACGGGTCCTTTGAACACTGAAGCTTTCTTT,CAGSSQTGPLNTEAFF,16,NA,NA,TRBV28,TRBJ1-1
TGTGCCAGCAGTTTAAGAAGTAAGGGGCGGGGGACTGAAGCTTTCTTT,CASSLRSKGRGTEAFF,16,NA,NA,TRBV28,TRBJ1-1
TGTGCCAGCAGTCCCCACGGTAGCTCCTACGAGCAGTACTTC,CASSPHGSSYEQYF,14,NA,NA,TRBV27,TRBJ2-7
TGTGCCTGGAGTGTACAGGGCGCCGGGGAGCTGTTTTTT,CAWSVQGAGELFF,13,NA,NA,TRBV30,TRBJ2-2
TGTGCCAGCAAAGGTACGGGACAGGGGGCGGTCGAGGCCCAGCATTTT,CASKGTGQGAVEAQHF,16,TRBD1,NA,TRBV28,TRBJ1-5
TGTGCCTGGAGTGTATCATTCCGGGACAGGGGGCTCGATACGCAGTATTTT,CAWSVSFRDRGLDTQYF,17,TRBD1,NA,TRBV30,TRBJ2-3
TGTGCCAGCAGTGAAGAAGTAACAGGGGATACCTTT,CASSEEVTGDTF,12,TRBD1,NA,TRBV2,TRBJ1-6
TGTGCCACCAGTGAAACCGGGACAGGGGACAGCGGGGAGCTGTTTTTT,CATSETGTGDSGELFF,16,TRBD1,NA,TRBV24-1,TRBJ2-2
TGTGCCAGCAGGGCTACGAGAGAGGGAGGGCACCAGCATTTT,CASRATREGGHQHF,14,NA,NA,TRBV2,TRBJ1-5
TGTGCCAGCAGCCCGACAGGGCATGAGCAGTTCTTC,CASSPTGHEQFF,12,TRBD1,NA,TRBV28,TRBJ2-1
TGTGCCAGCAGGCCTAACACAGGGCGGGTCGAGACCCAGTACTTC,CASRPNTGRVETQYF,15,NA,NA,TRBV5-5,TRBJ2-5
TGTGCCAGCAGTTACTCGTACAGGGCCTCCTACGAGCAGTACTTC,CASSYSYRASYEQYF,15,NA,NA,TRBV6-5,TRBJ2-7
TGTGCCAGCAGTCTTTGGGGGGGACAGGGGACTCCAATAAGCTATGGCTACACCTTC,CASSLWGGQGTPISYGYTF,19,TRBD1,NA,TRBV6-4,TRBJ1-2
TGTGCCAGCAGCTTGGGACAGGTCCTATATGAAGCTTTCTTT,CASSLGQVLYEAFF,14,NA,few,TRBV5-6,TRBJ1-1
TGTGCCAGCAGCGCCTACAGGGCTGAAGCTTTCTTT,CASSAYRAEAFF,12,NA,NA,TRBV7-6,TRBJ1-1
TGTGCCAGTGCCAGCGGGAGCTCCTACGAGCAGTACTTC,CASASGSSYEQYF,13,TRBD2,NA,TRBV19,TRBJ2-7
TGCGCCAGTTCACCGGGACAGGGGGCATCTGGCTACACCTTC,CASSPGQGASGYTF,14,TRBD1,NA,TRBV10-1,TRBJ1-2
TGTGCCACCGGGGAGGCCAACAATCAGCCCCAGCATTTT,CATGEANNQPQHF,13,NA,NA,TRBV24-1,TRBJ1-5
TGTGCCAGCAGCCAGGATACAGGGGAAGGCTACACCTTC,CASSQDTGEGYTF,13,TRBD1,NA,TRBV4-2,TRBJ1-2
TGCGCCAGCAGCTTTTTAGCGGGGGCAGCCGATAATGAGCAGTTCTTC,CASSFLAGAADNEQFF,16,TRBD2,NA,TRBV5-1,TRBJ2-1
TGTGCCAGCCAGGGGGTAAGGCAGCCCCAGCATTTT,CASQGVRQPQHF,12,TRBD1,NA,TRBV12-3/TRBV12-4,TRBJ1-5
TGTGCCAGCAGCCAGGGACAGGGGGCCGATCAGCCCCAGCATTTT,CASSQGQGADQPQHF,15,TRBD1,NA,TRBV3-1/TRBV3-2,TRBJ1-5
TGTGCCAGCAGTTTGAGGCGAGATAACACCGGGGAGCTGTTTTTT,CASSLRRDNTGELFF,15,NA,NA,TRBV27,TRBJ2-2